This T cell receptor (beta chain) was obtained from a study of cytomegalovirus exposure and HLA in healthy donors. Study-level information: Among roughly 190 million T cells, an earlier analysis found roughly 100 million unique TCR beta sequences.

The CDR3 is 14 amino acids. The germline V gene has CDR1 SGHDT and CDR2 YYEEEE. Study-wide results and limits: In a later analysis, several top co-occurrence clusters appeared linked to parvovirus B19, influenza, CMV and Epstein-Barr virus. Other equally common chains were less clonally expanded than HLA-associated TCR beta chains, a later analysis showed.

Primers for the PCR totalled 60 Vbeta and 13 Jbeta. TCRdb's copy holds only in-frame clones and misses some; the assay was immunoSEQ multiplex PCR. Recorded here are roughly 78,000 clones; the top ten clones represent roughly 0.8%. A remark on this clone: Its antigen remains unidentified. An end of the junction does not agree with germline; a read error may underlie this.

The chain couples TRBV5-6 to TRBJ1-1; 9 bases align to TRBD1. What was sequenced was PBMCs. The source of this sequence is a boy aged 10-17 years in good health and CMV-seronegative. For the CDR3, the DNA is TGTGCCAGCAGCAACGGACAGGGGTACACTGAAGATTTCTTT. Protein sequence: CASSNGQGYTEDFF.